The next 5 T cell receptor beta chains were all read from a single sample in a study of blood T cells in healthy people across ages. A second PCR of roughly 7 to 11 cycles used a sample-barcoded 5' primer and a J-beta primer mix. Each CDR3 protein is one row after TCRdb ran MiXCR on the 5' RACE reads. The data show hundreds of thousands of distinct CDR3 sequences, around 52% seen once. Input material: blood. These TCRs come from a woman aged 80 or over in good health.

The rearrangement uses TRBV10-3 and TRBJ1-2; tentative D call: TRBD1 (5 bases). The length of the CDR3 is 15 residues. V was cut by 4 bases and J by 4 bases, with 16 bases left in between. Per the germline V gene, CDR1 is ENHRY and CDR2 is SYGVKD. This chain's CDR3 is CAISATGRASYGYTF. The DNA of the CDR3 is TGTGCCATCAGTGCAACAGGAAGGGCCTCCTATGGCTACACCTTC.

This clonotype was detected ten times or more. The rearrangement links TRBV20-1 to TRBJ2-1; 9 bases map to TRBD2. With V trimmed by 6 bases and J by 7 bases, 13 bases remained unmatched. The CDR3 loop spans 15 amino acids. The V gene's germline CDR1 is DFQATT and CDR2 SNEGSKA (reference sequence). This CDR3 is CSARRGAGGENEQFF. Written as DNA, the CDR3 is TGCAGTGCCCGCCGAGGTGCGGGAGGGGAGAATGAGCAGTTCTTC.

V usage is TRBV27 and J usage is TRBJ2-3; 8 bases are a match to TRBD2. The CDR3 length is 15 residues. Looked up from germline, CDR1 is MNHEY and CDR2 is SMNVEV (reference sequence). V gave up 2 bases and J gave up 4 bases; unmatched junction bases: 5. Here the CDR3 reads CASSLLAGFADTQYF. The CDR3 DNA sequence: TGTGCCAGCAGTTTACTAGCGGGCTTCGCAGATACGCAGTATTTT.

This clonotype appeared a single time. One base away lies a much larger clone, so this may be a sequencing read error. This chain joins TRBV18 and TRBJ2-7, with D perhaps matching TRBD1 or TRBD2 (5 bases each). The CDR3 has 15 residues. The germline V gene has CDR1 KGHSH and CDR2 LQKENI. The V end was cut by 3 bases, the J end by 7 bases, with 19 bases between. CDR3 region: CASSPQGRPRNEQYF. The CDR3 DNA follows: TGTGCCAGCTCACCTCAGGGACGGCCCCGCAATGAGCAGTACTTC.

This clonotype was seen only a few times. The V call is TRBV5-1, the J call TRBJ2-7, with a weak D call TRBD1 (5 bases). Trimming pared 1 base from V and 7 bases from J, leaving 18 bases between. The germline V gene encodes CDR1 SGHRS and CDR2 YFSETQ. The CDR3 contains 15 residues. The CDR3 DNA follows: TGCGCCAGCAGCTTGCAAAGCCCCTCGGACAATGAGCAGTACTTC. Translation: CASSLQSPSDNEQYF.